This record covers a single T cell receptor (beta chain). Its antigen is as yet unknown. Trimming took 0 bases from V and 4 from J, leaving 9 bases between them. The germline V gene encodes CDR1 MNHNS and CDR2 SASEGT. This CDR3 has 14 amino acids. The PCR made use of 60 Vbeta and 13 Jbeta primers. The protocol was immunoSEQ multiplex PCR, while the TCRdb copy is restricted to in-frame clones and leaves out a portion. The data show 70,000 or so clones, roughly 85% seen once. This sample was taken from a study of cytomegalovirus exposure and HLA in healthy donors. General study points: Investigators reported 150 to 200 TCR beta chains as tied to cytomegalovirus. A few V segments could not be told apart, such as TRBV6-2 and TRBV6-3, and were left out. In a later analysis, TCR association rates varied by HLA locus: DRB1 most, HLA-C fewest.

Every donor was a healthy person donating bone marrow. Input material: PBMCs. The rearrangement links TRBV6-1 to TRBJ1-2; weak D call: TRBD1 (6 bases). The clonotype originates from a woman in her thirties in good health and CMV-seronegative. This CDR3 reads CASSEAPGAYGYTF. The CDR3 coding sequence is TGTGCCAGCAGTGAAGCGCCAGGGGCCTATGGCTACACCTTC.